The subject of this entry is one T cell receptor (beta chain). Antigen specificity is unknown. The CDR3 spans 15 residues. The V and J ends lost 3 bases and 5 bases respectively, with 16 bases between them. Germline CDR1 MGHDK, CDR2 SYGVNS. The sample comes from a study of T cell responses to AZD1222 COVID-19 vaccine. About the study: Pooling covered second doses at about 4 or about 12 weeks.

Repertoires were generated with immunoSEQ multiplex PCR, while TCRdb's copy carries only in-frame clones and drops some. The sample carries about 96,000 clones, 80% to 90% recorded once. Broader study findings: Possibly, clonal diversity was underestimated; donors were largely white British and included more females. Vaccine-associated CD4 TCRs ranged over spike, dominating at 160-218 and 743-854. When two AZD1222 doses had been given, Spike-specific TCR breadth and depth rose.

Sequenced material: peripheral blood, taken on day 0 of AZD1222 vaccination. J is TRBJ1-2 and V is TRBV25-1, with a possible D match to TRBD1 (6 bases). The clonotype was recovered from an adult in good health. This CDR3 reads CASSDWARGDYGYTF. The CDR3 nucleotides are TGTGCCAGCAGTGACTGGGCCAGGGGAGATTATGGCTACACCTTC.